One and the same sample provided the 24 T cell receptor beta chains below, sequenced in a study of shared clonotypes between healthy human individuals. Assay: immunoSEQ multiplex PCR; the TCRdb copy retains only in-frame clones and omits some. The sample records 450,000 to 500,000 clones, roughly 85% being singletons. The specimen was PBMCs. All receptors derive from a woman aged 40 to 49 in good health. Some clones in this sample may be carry-over from other donors' samples.

The rearrangement uses TRBV5-1 and TRBJ2-6; D possibly corresponds to TRBD1 (6 bases). CDR1 is SGHRS and CDR2 is YFSETQ in the germline V gene. CDR3 length: 18 amino acids. V lost 0 bases to trimming and J lost 0 bases, with 13 bases between them. CDR3 bases: TGCGCCAGCAGCTTGGAGACAGGAAGGGGCTCTGGGGCCAACGTCCTGACTTTC. It is translated as CASSLETGRGSGANVLTF.

This chain uses TRBV5-1 with TRBJ2-7; 7 bases match TRBD1. V trimming: 4 bases; J trimming: 4 bases; junction bases outside the gene matches: 8. Germline-derived CDR1 and CDR2 are SGHRS and YFSETQ. CDR3 length equals 14 residues. This CDR3 is CASSPDRTLYEQYF. CDR3 bases: TGCGCCAGCAGCCCGGACAGGACACTGTACGAGCAGTACTTC.

This clone showed up just a few times. The chain has TRBV10-3 and TRBJ1-3; possibly TRBD1 for D (5 bases). The ends were cut back, 3 bases at V and 0 bases at J, with 9 bases in the middle. This CDR3 is built from 15 residues. Germline V CDR1 and CDR2: ENHRY, SYGVKD. The CDR3 nucleotides read TGTGCCATCAGTGACGGGGCTAGCTCTGGAAACACCATATATTTT. This encodes CAISDGASSGNTIYF.

This sequence joins TRBV7-2 and TRBJ2-7; D remains unclear. The CDR3 runs 12 residues. V was cut by 5 bases and J by 2 bases, with 7 bases left in between. Germline V gene sequence: CDR1 SGHTA, CDR2 FQGNSA. The CDR3 DNA follows: TGTGCCAGCAGCCAAGGGCCCTACGAGCAGTACTTC. Translation: CASSQGPYEQYF.

This clone was counted between two and nine times. The V gene is TRBV11-3, the J gene TRBJ2-3; 7 bases map to TRBD2. Germline assignment: CDR1 SGHNT and CDR2 YENEEA. V shed 3 bases, J shed 8 bases, and the junction held 2 bases outside the gene matches. The CDR3 totals 12 residues. CDR3 region: CASSFGRGTQYF. The CDR3 DNA is TGTGCCAGCAGCTTTGGGAGGGGTACGCAGTATTTT.

For the CDR3, the DNA is TGTGCCAGCAGCGTCGGGACCCTTTCCAGCACAGATACGCAGTATTTT. Translated, it gives CASSVGTLSSTDTQYF. The chain joins TRBV7-8 to TRBJ2-3; perhaps D is TRBD1 or TRBD2 (5 bases each). The CDR3 has 16 amino acids. The V end was cut by 5 bases, the J end by 0 bases, with 15 bases between. Germline V lookup: CDR1 SGHVS, CDR2 FQNEAQ. Looking up the rest from reference TRBV7-8 and TRBJ2-3 gives the full variable domain: GAGVSQSPRYKVAKRGQDVALRCDPISGHVSLFWYQQALGQGPEFLTYFQNEAQLDKSGLPSDRFFAERPEGSVSTLKIQRTQQEDSAVYLCASSVGTLSSTDTQYFGPGTRLTVL.

The gene calls are TRBV11-3 and TRBJ2-3; perhaps TRBD2 as D (6 bases). V was clipped by 1 base and J by 0 bases, with 14 bases between them. The CDR3 contains 17 residues. CDR1 and CDR2 (germline): SGHNT, YENEEA. CDR3 coding DNA: TGTGCCAGCAGCTTAGGGGACCGACTAGTTAGCACAGATACGCAGTATTTT. It codes for CASSLGDRLVSTDTQYF.

This sequence joins TRBV5-5 and TRBJ2-7; no clear D. Looked up from germline, CDR1 is SGHKS and CDR2 is YYEKEE (reference sequence). The CDR3 covers 14 residues. V was shortened by 0 bases and J by 1 base, with 8 bases between the two germline ends. Here the CDR3 DNA reads TGTGCCAGCAGCTTGGTGGTAGGGTCCTACGAGCAGTACTTC. Its protein is CASSLVVGSYEQYF.

J is TRBJ1-5 and V is TRBV6-5, with a possible D match to TRBD1 (6 bases). The CDR3 is 13 amino acids. CDR1 and CDR2 from the germline V gene are MNHEY and SVGAGI. The ends were cut back, 6 bases at V and 5 bases at J, with 11 bases in the middle. The CDR3 nucleotides are TGTGCCAGCAGCCCACAGGGTGATCAGCCCCAGCATTTT. Translating it yields CASSPQGDQPQHF.

This clone was detected once. The chain joins TRBV6-1 to TRBJ2-5; 8 bases are shared with TRBD2. Losses at the gene ends were 8 bases for V and 1 base for J; bases not matched to a gene: 3. The CDR3 sequence is 13 residues long. CDR1 and CDR2 (germline): MNHNS, SASEGT. Written as DNA, the CDR3 is TGTGCCAGCCGGGAGGGGACCCAAGAGACCCAGTACTTC. Protein product: CASREGTQETQYF.

The chain has TRBV28 and TRBJ1-1, with D tentatively TRBD1 (6 bases). The CDR3 runs to 17 residues. The V end lost 3 bases, the J end lost 5 bases, and 22 bases lay between the germline ends. CDR1 is MDHEN, CDR2 SYDVKM, per germline. The CDR3 nucleotides are TGTGCCAGCAGTTTCAGTCCCGGGGGCGAAAGTCGAACTGAAGCTTTCTTT. Translated: CASSFSPGGESRTEAFF.

Here the CDR3 DNA reads TGTGCCGGCTTTAATTCGGAGGGGACCATATATTTT. Its translation is CAGFNSEGTIYF. The genes are TRBV2 and TRBJ1-3; weak D call: TRBD1 (5 bases). Per germline, CDR1 SNHLY and CDR2 FYNNEI. The V end lost 11 bases, the J end lost 10 bases, and 18 bases lay between the germline ends. CDR3 length equals 12 residues.

The V call is TRBV28, the J call TRBJ2-5, with D possibly TRBD1 on 7 matching bases. The V end lost 10 bases, the J end lost 13 bases, and 25 bases lay between the germline ends. Germline CDR1 reads MDHEN; CDR2 reads SYDVKM. The CDR3 contains 13 residues. The CDR3 region is CATLGGQPTGGYF. In DNA, the CDR3 is TGTGCCACCCTGGGGGGACAGCCCACCGGTGGGTACTTC.

This clone has a count of ten or more. V gene TRBV30 combines with J gene TRBJ1-1; D unclear. CDR3 length: 12 amino acids. Trimming removed 4 bases at V and 1 base at J, with 7 bases between. Germline CDR1 GTSNPN, CDR2 SVGIG (reference sequence). Written as DNA, the CDR3 is TGTGCCTGGATGGGTGGGAACACTGAAGCTTTCTTT. Translation gives CAWMGGNTEAFF.

This clone was found a few times. The chain links TRBV7-9 to TRBJ2-7; 8 positions match TRBD1. The trim removed 1 base at V and 5 bases at J, leaving 7 bases unmatched. The germline CDR1 and CDR2 sequences are SEHNR and FQNEAQ (reference sequence). There are 15 residues in the CDR3. The CDR3, as DNA: TGTGCCAGCAGCTTAGGACAGGGGCCGCGGCACGAGCAGTACTTC. Encoded protein: CASSLGQGPRHEQYF.

The chain combines TRBV7-2 with TRBJ2-2; maybe TRBD2 (7 bases). The CDR3 length is 16 residues. V was trimmed by 5 bases and J by 3 bases, leaving 16 bases between them. The germline gives CDR1 SGHTA, CDR2 FQGNSA. The CDR3 DNA sequence: TGTGCCAGCAGCCCACGGACAGCGGGACACACCGGGGAGCTGTTTTTT. Protein sequence: CASSPRTAGHTGELFF.

J is TRBJ2-5 and V is TRBV11-2, with TRBD2 as a possible D gene (7 bases). From germline, CDR1 is SGHAT and CDR2 FQNNGV. This CDR3 contains 15 residues. V lost 1 base to trimming and J lost 5 bases, with 14 bases between them. This chain's CDR3 is CASSLAGGGSETQYF. The CDR3 DNA reads TGTGCCAGCAGCTTAGCTGGGGGCGGGAGCGAGACCCAGTACTTC.

This clone occurred once. This chain joins TRBV27 and TRBJ2-1; 7 bases map to TRBD1. After removal of 6 bases from V and 2 bases from J, the junction contained 7 bases not matched to a gene. This CDR3 is built from 15 residues. The V gene's germline CDR1 is MNHEY and CDR2 SMNVEV (reference sequence). The CDR3 nucleotides are TGTGCCAGCAGATTCATGAGGGGGCCCTACAATGAGCAGTTCTTC. It specifies CASRFMRGPYNEQFF.

The chain links TRBV28 to TRBJ2-2, with 9 bases fitting TRBD1. This CDR3 is built from 16 residues. Germline CDR1 is MDHEN and CDR2 is SYDVKM. V trimming: 5 bases; J trimming: 5 bases; junction bases outside the gene matches: 9. CDR3 loop: CASSPSGTGQTGELFF. CDR3 DNA sequence: TGTGCCAGCAGTCCCAGCGGGACAGGGCAGACCGGGGAGCTGTTTTTT.

This chain links TRBV4-3 with TRBJ1-1; the D is unclear. The germline V gene has CDR1 LGHNA and CDR2 YSLEER. The CDR3 has 15 amino acids. Trimming pared 4 bases from V and 0 bases from J, leaving 12 bases between. CDR3: CASSPSPGMNTEAFF. CDR3 DNA sequence: TGCGCCAGCAGCCCCAGTCCGGGGATGAACACTGAAGCTTTCTTT.

This clone was recorded a few times. The chain links TRBV19 to TRBJ1-5; 12 bases fit TRBD1. Germline lookup yields CDR1 LNHDA and CDR2 SQIVND (reference sequence). This CDR3 region has 15 residues. J was trimmed by 9 bases and V by 8 bases; bases with no gene match: 11. The CDR3 region is CASQEGQGASWPQHF. CDR3 coding DNA: TGTGCCAGTCAAGAGGGACAGGGGGCTTCGTGGCCCCAGCATTTT.

The genes are TRBV28 and TRBJ1-2, with 11 bases fitting TRBD1. Germline V gives CDR1 MDHEN, CDR2 SYDVKM. Trimming at V came to 1 base and at J to 1 base, leaving 5 bases not matched to a gene. The CDR3 has 17 residues. The CDR3 loop reads CASSLFWTGGLNYGYTF. The CDR3 coding sequence is TGTGCCAGCAGTTTATTTTGGACAGGGGGCCTTAACTATGGCTACACCTTC.

A note on this clone: This may be a read error, as it is one base from a much larger clone. Other DNA sequences in this specimen translate into the identical CDR3. This rearrangement joins TRBV30 to TRBJ1-5, with D maybe TRBD1 (6 bases). CDR1 is GTSNPN, CDR2 SVGIG, per germline (reference sequence). The CDR3 extends over 14 amino acids. Trimming cost V 2 bases and J 4 bases, with 12 bases left between them. The CDR3 region is CAWSTGTLNQPQHF. The CDR3 DNA follows: TGTGCCTGGAGTACCGGGACACTGAATCAGCCCCAGCATTTT.

The chain has TRBV5-5 and TRBJ1-5, with unresolved D. The CDR3 spans 13 residues. CDR1 and CDR2 from the germline V gene are SGHKS and YYEKEE (reference sequence). V lost 3 bases to trimming and J lost 5 bases, with 9 bases between them. The CDR3 loop reads CASSYKSDQPQHF. CDR3 in DNA: TGTGCCAGCAGCTATAAATCTGATCAGCCCCAGCATTTT.